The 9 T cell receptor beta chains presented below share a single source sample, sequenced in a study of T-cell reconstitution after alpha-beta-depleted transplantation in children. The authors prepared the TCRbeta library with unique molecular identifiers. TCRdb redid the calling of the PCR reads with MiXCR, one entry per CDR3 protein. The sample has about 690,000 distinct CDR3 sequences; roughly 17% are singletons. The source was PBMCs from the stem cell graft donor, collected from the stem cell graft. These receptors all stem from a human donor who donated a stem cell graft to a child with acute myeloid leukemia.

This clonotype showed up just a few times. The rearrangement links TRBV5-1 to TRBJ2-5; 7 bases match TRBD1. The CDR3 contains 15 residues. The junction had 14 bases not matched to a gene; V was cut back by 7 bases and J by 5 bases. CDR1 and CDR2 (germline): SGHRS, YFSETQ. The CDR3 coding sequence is TGCGCCAGCGGCTCCGGACAGGCTGAAGTGGAGACCCAGTACTTC. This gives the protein CASGSGQAEVETQYF.

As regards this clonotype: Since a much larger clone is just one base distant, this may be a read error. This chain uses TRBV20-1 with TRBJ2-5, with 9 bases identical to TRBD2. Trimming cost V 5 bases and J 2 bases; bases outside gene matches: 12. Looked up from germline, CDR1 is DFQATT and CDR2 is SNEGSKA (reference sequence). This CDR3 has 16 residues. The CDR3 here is CSAAQNSGGSQETQYF. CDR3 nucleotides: TGCAGTGCTGCCCAAAATAGCGGGGGTAGTCAAGAGACCCAGTACTTC.

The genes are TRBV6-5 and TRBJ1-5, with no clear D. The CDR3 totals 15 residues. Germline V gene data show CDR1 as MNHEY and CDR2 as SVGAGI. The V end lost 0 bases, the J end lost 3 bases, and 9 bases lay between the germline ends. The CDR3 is CASSYSSSVNQPQHF. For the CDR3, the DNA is TGTGCCAGCAGTTACTCCAGCAGCGTCAATCAGCCCCAGCATTTT.

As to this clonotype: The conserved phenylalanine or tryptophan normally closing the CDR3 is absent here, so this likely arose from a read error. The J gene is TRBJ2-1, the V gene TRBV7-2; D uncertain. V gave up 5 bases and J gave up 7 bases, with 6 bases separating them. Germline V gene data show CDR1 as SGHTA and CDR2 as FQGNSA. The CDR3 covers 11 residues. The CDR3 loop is CASSRLNEQFV. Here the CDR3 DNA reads TGTGCCAGCAGCAGATTGAATGAGCAGTTCGTC.

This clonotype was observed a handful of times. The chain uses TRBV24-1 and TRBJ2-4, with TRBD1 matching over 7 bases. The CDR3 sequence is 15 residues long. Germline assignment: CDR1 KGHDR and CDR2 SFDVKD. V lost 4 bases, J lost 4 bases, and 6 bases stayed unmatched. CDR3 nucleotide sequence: TGTGCCACCAGTGACCCCGGGACAGCGAAAAACATTCAGTACTTC. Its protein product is CATSDPGTAKNIQYF.

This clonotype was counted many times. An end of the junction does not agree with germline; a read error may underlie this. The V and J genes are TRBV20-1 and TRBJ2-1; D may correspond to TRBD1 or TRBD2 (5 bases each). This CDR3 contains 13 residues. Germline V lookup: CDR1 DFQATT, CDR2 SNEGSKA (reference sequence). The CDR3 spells CSAQYPGTGSKVF. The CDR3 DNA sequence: TGCAGTGCCCAATATCCCGGGACGGGATCGAAAGTCTTC.

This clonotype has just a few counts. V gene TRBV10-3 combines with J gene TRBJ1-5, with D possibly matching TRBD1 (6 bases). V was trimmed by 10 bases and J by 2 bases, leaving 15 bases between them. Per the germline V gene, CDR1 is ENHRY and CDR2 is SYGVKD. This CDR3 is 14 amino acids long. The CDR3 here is CATEATGGNQPQHF. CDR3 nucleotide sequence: TGTGCCACCGAAGCGACAGGCGGCAATCAGCCCCAGCATTTT.

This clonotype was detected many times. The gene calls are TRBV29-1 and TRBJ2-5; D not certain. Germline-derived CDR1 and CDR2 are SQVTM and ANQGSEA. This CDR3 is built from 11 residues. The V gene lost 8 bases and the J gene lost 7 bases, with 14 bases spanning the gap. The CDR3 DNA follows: TGCAGCACTATAGACCCAGGGACCCAGTACTTC. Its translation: CSTIDPGTQYF.

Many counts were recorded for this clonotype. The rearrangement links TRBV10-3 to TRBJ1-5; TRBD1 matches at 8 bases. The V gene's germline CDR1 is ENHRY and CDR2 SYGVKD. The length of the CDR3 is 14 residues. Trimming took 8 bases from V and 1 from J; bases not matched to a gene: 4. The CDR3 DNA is TGTGCCATCGGGACAGGCCCCAGCAATCAGCCCCAGCATTTT. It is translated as CAIGTGPSNQPQHF.